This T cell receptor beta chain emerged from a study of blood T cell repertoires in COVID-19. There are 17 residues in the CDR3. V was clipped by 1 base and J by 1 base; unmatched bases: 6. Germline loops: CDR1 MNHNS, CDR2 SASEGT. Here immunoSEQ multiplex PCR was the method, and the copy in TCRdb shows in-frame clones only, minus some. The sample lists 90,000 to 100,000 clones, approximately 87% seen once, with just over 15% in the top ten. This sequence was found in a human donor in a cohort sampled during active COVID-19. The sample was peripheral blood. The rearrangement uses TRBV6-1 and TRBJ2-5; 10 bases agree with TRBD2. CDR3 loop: CASSEVHSGGLQETQYF. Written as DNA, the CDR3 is TGTGCCAGCAGTGAAGTCCATAGCGGGGGGCTCCAAGAGACCCAGTACTTC.